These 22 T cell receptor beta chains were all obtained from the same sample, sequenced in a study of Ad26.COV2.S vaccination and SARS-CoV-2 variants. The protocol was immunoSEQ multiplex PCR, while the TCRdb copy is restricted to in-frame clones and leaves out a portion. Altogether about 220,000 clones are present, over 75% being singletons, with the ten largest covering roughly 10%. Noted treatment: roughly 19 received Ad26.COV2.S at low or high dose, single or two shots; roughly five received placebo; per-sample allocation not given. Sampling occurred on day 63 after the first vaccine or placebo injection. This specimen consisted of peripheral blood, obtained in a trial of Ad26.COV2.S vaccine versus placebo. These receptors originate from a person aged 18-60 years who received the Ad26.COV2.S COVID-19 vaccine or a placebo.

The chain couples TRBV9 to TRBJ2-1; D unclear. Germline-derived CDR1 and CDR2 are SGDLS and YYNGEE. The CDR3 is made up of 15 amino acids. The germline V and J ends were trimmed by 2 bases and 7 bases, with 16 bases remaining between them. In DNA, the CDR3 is TGTGCCAGCAGCGTTGGTGGTAAGGTCGGGAATGAGCAGTTCTTC. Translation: CASSVGGKVGNEQFF. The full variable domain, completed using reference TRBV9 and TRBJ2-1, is DSGVTQTPKHLITATGQRVTLRCSPRSGDLSVYWYQQSLDQGLQFLIQYYNGEERAKGNILERFSAQQFPDLHSELNLSSLELGDSALYFCASSVGGKVGNEQFFGPGTRLTVL.

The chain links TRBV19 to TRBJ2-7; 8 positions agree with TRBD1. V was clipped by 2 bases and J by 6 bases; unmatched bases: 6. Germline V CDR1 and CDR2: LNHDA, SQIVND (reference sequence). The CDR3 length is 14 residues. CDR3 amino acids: CASSIQGAKAEQYF. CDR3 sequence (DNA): TGTGCCAGTAGTATACAGGGGGCGAAGGCCGAGCAGTACTTC.

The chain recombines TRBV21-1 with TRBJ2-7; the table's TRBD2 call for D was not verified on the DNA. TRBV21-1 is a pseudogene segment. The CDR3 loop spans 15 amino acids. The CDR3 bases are TGTGCCAGCAGCAAATTAGGCGGGTCCGCCTACGAGCAGTACTTC. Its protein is CASSKLGGSAYEQYF.

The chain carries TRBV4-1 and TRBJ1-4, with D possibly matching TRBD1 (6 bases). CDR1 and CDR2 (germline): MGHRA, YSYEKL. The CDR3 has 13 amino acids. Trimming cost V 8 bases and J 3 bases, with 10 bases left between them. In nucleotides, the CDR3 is TGCGCCAGCGGGGGGCTGGCTAATGAAAAACTGTTTTTT. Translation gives CASGGLANEKLFF.

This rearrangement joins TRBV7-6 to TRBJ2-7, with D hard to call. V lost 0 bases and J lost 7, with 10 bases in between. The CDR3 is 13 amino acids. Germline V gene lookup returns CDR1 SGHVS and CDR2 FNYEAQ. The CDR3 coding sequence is TGTGCCAGCAGCTTAGCGAGTGACGGGGAGCAGTACTTC. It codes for CASSLASDGEQYF.

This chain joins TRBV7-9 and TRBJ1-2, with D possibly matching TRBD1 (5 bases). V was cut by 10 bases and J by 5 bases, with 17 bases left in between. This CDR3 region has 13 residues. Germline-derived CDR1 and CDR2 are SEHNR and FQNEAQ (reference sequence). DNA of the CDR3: TGTGCCACAAAAGACAGATCTAGGTATGGCTACACCTTC. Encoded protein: CATKDRSRYGYTF.

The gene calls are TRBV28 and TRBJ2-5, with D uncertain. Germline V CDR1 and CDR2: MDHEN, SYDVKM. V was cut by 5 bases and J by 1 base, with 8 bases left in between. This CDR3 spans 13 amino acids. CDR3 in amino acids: CASSPPTQETQYF. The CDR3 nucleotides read TGTGCCAGCAGTCCGCCGACCCAAGAGACCCAGTACTTC.

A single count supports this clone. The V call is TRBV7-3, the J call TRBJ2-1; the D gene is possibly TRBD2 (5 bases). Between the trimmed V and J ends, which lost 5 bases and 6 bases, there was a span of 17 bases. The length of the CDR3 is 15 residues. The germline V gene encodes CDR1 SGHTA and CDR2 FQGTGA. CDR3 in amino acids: CASSPRPMRANEQFF. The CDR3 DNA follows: TGTGCCAGCAGCCCGCGGCCCATGAGGGCCAATGAGCAGTTCTTC.

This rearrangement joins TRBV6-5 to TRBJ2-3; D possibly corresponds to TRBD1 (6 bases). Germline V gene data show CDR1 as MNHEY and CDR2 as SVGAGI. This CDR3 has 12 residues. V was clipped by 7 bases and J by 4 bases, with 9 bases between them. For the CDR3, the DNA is TGTGCCAGCAAGGGGGATGCAGATACGCAGTATTTT. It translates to CASKGDADTQYF.

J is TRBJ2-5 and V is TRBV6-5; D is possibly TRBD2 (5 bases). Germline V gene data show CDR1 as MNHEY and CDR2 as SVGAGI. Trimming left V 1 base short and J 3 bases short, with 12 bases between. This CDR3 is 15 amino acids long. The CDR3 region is CASSYFLGEEETQYF. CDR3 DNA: TGTGCCAGCAGTTACTTCCTGGGAGAGGAAGAGACCCAGTACTTC.

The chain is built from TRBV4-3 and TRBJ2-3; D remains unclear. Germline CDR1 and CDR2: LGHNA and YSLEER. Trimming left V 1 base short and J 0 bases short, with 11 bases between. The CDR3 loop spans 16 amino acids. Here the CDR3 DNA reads TGCGCCAGCAGCCAAGTTGGGCCTGCTAGCACAGATACGCAGTATTTT. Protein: CASSQVGPASTDTQYF.

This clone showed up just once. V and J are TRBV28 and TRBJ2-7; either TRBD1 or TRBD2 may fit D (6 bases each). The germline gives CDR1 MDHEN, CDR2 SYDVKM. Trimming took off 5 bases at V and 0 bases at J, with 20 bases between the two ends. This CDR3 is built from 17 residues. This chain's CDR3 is CASSSLPGGKSSYEQYF. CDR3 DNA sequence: TGTGCCAGCAGTAGCCTCCCCGGGGGCAAAAGCTCCTACGAGCAGTACTTC.

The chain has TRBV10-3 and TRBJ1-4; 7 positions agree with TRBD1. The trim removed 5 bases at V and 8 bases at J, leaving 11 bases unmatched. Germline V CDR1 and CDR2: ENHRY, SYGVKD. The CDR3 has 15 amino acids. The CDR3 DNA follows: TGTGCCATCAGTTACACAGGGGACGCGTACGAAAAACTGTTTTTT. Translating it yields CAISYTGDAYEKLFF.

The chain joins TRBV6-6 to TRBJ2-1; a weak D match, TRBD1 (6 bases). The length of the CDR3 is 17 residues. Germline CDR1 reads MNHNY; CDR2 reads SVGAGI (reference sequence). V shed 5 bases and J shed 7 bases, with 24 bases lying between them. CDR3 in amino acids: CASSRPAKTRQENEQFF. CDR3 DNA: TGTGCCAGCAGTCGACCGGCCAAAACTCGACAGGAAAATGAGCAGTTCTTC.

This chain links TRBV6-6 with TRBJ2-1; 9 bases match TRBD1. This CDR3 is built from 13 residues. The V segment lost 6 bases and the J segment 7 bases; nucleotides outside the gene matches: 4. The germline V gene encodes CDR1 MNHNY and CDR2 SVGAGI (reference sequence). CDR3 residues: CASSSGTGNEQFF. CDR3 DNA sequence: TGTGCCAGCAGCTCCGGGACAGGGAATGAGCAGTTCTTC.

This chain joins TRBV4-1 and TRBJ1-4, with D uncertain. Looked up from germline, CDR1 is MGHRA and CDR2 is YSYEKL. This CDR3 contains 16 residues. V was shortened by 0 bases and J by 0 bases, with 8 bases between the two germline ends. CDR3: CASSQDLGATNEKLFF. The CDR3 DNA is TGCGCCAGCAGCCAAGATCTAGGTGCAACTAATGAAAAACTGTTTTTT.

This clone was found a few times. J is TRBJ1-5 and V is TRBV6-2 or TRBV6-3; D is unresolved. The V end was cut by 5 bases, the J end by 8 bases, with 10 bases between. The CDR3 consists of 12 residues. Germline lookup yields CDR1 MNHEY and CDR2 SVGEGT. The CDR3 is CASSDPSEPQHF. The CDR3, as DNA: TGTGCCAGCAGTGACCCTTCAGAGCCCCAGCATTTT.

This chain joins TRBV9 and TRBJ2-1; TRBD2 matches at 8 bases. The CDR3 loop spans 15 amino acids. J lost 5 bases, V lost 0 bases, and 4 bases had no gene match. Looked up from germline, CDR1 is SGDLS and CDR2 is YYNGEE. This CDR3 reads CASSVVSGSDNEQFF. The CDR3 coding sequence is TGTGCCAGCAGCGTAGTGAGCGGGAGTGACAATGAGCAGTTCTTC. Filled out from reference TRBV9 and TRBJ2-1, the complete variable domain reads DSGVTQTPKHLITATGQRVTLRCSPRSGDLSVYWYQQSLDQGLQFLIQYYNGEERAKGNILERFSAQQFPDLHSELNLSSLELGDSALYFCASSVVSGSDNEQFFGPGTRLTVL.

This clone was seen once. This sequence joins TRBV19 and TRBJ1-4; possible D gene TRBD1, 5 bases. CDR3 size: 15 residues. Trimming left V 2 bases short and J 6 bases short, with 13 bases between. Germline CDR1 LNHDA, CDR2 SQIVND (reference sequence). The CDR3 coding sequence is TGTGCCAGTAGTATAAATCAGGGCTGGGATGAAAAACTGTTTTTT. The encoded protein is CASSINQGWDEKLFF.

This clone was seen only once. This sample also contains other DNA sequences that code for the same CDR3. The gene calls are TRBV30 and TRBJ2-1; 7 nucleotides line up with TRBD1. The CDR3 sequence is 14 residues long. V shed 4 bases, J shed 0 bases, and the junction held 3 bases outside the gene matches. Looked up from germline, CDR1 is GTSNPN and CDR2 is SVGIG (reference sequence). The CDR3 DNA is TGTGCCTGGAACCGGGACAGCTCCTACAATGAGCAGTTCTTC. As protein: CAWNRDSSYNEQFF.

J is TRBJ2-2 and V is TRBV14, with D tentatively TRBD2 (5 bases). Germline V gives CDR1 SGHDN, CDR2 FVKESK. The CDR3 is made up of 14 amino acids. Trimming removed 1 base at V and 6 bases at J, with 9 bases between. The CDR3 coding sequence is TGTGCCAGCAGCCAAGTGGTCGGGGCCGGGGAGCTGTTTTTT. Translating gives CASSQVVGAGELFF.

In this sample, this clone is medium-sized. The CDR3 DNA is TGTGCCAGCAGTAACCTCCCGGGACAGGGGGCTGACGAGCAGTACTTC. It encodes CASSNLPGQGADEQYF. This chain joins TRBV6-2 or TRBV6-3 and TRBJ2-7; 12 bases map to TRBD1. This CDR3 is built from 16 residues. V gave up 5 bases and J gave up 5 bases; unmatched junction bases: 10. Germline V gene lookup returns CDR1 MNHEY and CDR2 SVGEGT.